This T cell receptor beta chain is drawn from a study of response to subunit inactivated influenza vaccine. This clonotype was seen at least ten times. Antigen specificity is unknown. CDR3 length: 16 amino acids. The germline V gene encodes CDR1 SGHTA and CDR2 FQGNSA. Trimming took off 3 bases at V and 6 bases at J, with 18 bases between the two ends. TCRdb reprocessed the RT-PCR reads with MiXCR, giving one entry per CDR3 protein. The table has about half a million distinct CDR3 sequences, approximately 9.9% seen once. Study outcomes and limitations: Each seasonal influenza vaccination, the authors suggested, recruits few new T cells.

Sequenced material: PBMCs from blood, taken about 40 days after vaccination. The clonotype was recovered from a man aged 45-65 years who received an inactivated influenza vaccine. The rearrangement uses TRBV7-2 and TRBJ2-1; D is perhaps TRBD1 or TRBD2 (5 bases each). CDR3 region: CASSFPGQRLFNEQFF. Written as DNA, the CDR3 is TGTGCCAGCAGCTTTCCGGGGCAGCGGCTCTTCAATGAGCAGTTCTTC.